Listed below are T cell receptor beta chains from one sample, sequenced in a study of T cells expressing NK-cell markers. Following a re-call of the 5' RACE reads, TCRdb has one entry per CDR3 protein and lacks DNA. The sample table sets out 150,000 to 200,000 distinct CDR3 sequences. The specimen sequenced was blood T cells: a sorted CD56 or NKG2C T cell subset, CD4+ or CD8+ T cells, or bulk PBMC T cells (not recorded which). These receptors all come from a man aged 18 to 69 in good health. The CDR3 runs from the conserved cysteine through the conserved F or W. Fields, in order: V gene, J gene, CDR3 protein.

v_call: TRBV6-1; j_call: TRBJ2-1; cdr3_aa: CASKGRGTGIFAEQFF
v_call: TRBV30; j_call: TRBJ1-6; cdr3_aa: CAWSVGGVEPLHF
v_call: TRBV7-9; j_call: TRBJ1-1; cdr3_aa: CASSLLQMNTEAFF
v_call: TRBV15; j_call: TRBJ2-5; cdr3_aa: CATSSKEFGTQYF
v_call: TRBV2; j_call: TRBJ2-7; cdr3_aa: CASSDLGRNYEQYF
v_call: TRBV7-6; j_call: TRBJ1-1; cdr3_aa: CASSLRPVGMNTEAFF
v_call: TRBV6-4; j_call: TRBJ2-2; cdr3_aa: CASSPLVGSSTGELFF
v_call: TRBV2; j_call: TRBJ1-2; cdr3_aa: CASSEGFTGSDGYTF
v_call: TRBV21-1; j_call: TRBJ1-5; cdr3_aa: CASSKVGALRYSQPQHF
v_call: TRBV29-1; j_call: TRBJ2-3; cdr3_aa: CSVEGGWGTDTQYF
v_call: TRBV6-5; j_call: TRBJ1-5; cdr3_aa: CASNTPPTEHF
v_call: TRBV15; j_call: TRBJ2-7; cdr3_aa: CASAAGGSYEQYF
v_call: TRBV25-1; j_call: TRBJ1-1; cdr3_aa: CASSEFDRPGSTEAFF
v_call: TRBV6-1; j_call: TRBJ2-3; cdr3_aa: CASSDTSGRYFTDTQYF
v_call: TRBV28; j_call: TRBJ2-5; cdr3_aa: CASSSVSLKETQYF
v_call: TRBV21-1; j_call: TRBJ2-5; cdr3_aa: CALPGDQETQYF
v_call: TRBV5-1; j_call: TRBJ1-2; cdr3_aa: CASSLAETVIDDGYTF
v_call: TRBV9; j_call: TRBJ2-7; cdr3_aa: CASSVGGSEYEQYF
v_call: TRBV29-1; j_call: TRBJ1-1; cdr3_aa: CSAQARGGTEAFF
v_call: TRBV2; j_call: TRBJ1-1; cdr3_aa: CASRDRGFSYTEAFF
v_call: TRBV9; j_call: TRBJ2-7; cdr3_aa: CASSPRTSGGVYEQYF
v_call: TRBV7-9; j_call: TRBJ2-1; cdr3_aa: CASSSFGLPSYNEQFF
v_call: TRBV11-3; j_call: TRBJ1-1; cdr3_aa: CASSHTAENTEAFF
v_call: TRBV10-3; j_call: TRBJ2-1; cdr3_aa: CAISGPGAARYNEQFF
v_call: TRBV2; j_call: TRBJ2-2; cdr3_aa: CASSGGKFSELFF
v_call: TRBV15; j_call: TRBJ2-3; cdr3_aa: CATSRGTGGTDTQYF
v_call: TRBV6-2/TRBV6-3; j_call: TRBJ1-1; cdr3_aa: CASSWSPEGPHEAFF
v_call: TRBV10-3; j_call: TRBJ2-1; cdr3_aa: CASRHVGAYNEQFF
v_call: TRBV19; j_call: TRBJ1-1; cdr3_aa: CASSTRDATRYTEAFF
v_call: TRBV25-1; j_call: TRBJ1-6; cdr3_aa: CATTGPEGYNSPLHF
v_call: TRBV27; j_call: TRBJ2-7; cdr3_aa: CASSFGTGGAEQYF
v_call: TRBV29-1; j_call: TRBJ1-1; cdr3_aa: CSGRRGVDEAFF
v_call: TRBV28; j_call: TRBJ1-5; cdr3_aa: CASSWGRENQPQHF
v_call: TRBV5-1; j_call: TRBJ1-4; cdr3_aa: CASSLDNAGGTNEKLFF
v_call: TRBV6-1; j_call: TRBJ2-5; cdr3_aa: CASSVVGGAQETQYF
v_call: TRBV4-2; j_call: TRBJ1-2; cdr3_aa: CASSQDEGQRYGYTF
v_call: TRBV6-1; j_call: TRBJ1-6; cdr3_aa: CASSLGQAYNSPLHF
v_call: TRBV2; j_call: TRBJ2-1; cdr3_aa: CAIGTGGAMNYNEQFF
v_call: TRBV4-1; j_call: TRBJ2-7; cdr3_aa: CASSQDMPGSGSYEQYF
v_call: TRBV7-8; j_call: TRBJ2-3; cdr3_aa: CASSLGTGGEYF
v_call: TRBV27; j_call: TRBJ2-1; cdr3_aa: CASSLGLTGAQFF
v_call: TRBV4-1; j_call: TRBJ2-2; cdr3_aa: CASSQQGSGIGELFF
v_call: TRBV11-2; j_call: TRBJ1-5; cdr3_aa: CASSPAPHGQPQHF
v_call: TRBV20-1; j_call: TRBJ2-1; cdr3_aa: CSARDQGESYNEQFF
v_call: TRBV2; j_call: TRBJ1-2; cdr3_aa: CASSESPGHSNYGYTF
v_call: TRBV6-5; j_call: TRBJ2-1; cdr3_aa: CASSLGLETLNEQFF
v_call: TRBV9; j_call: TRBJ2-7; cdr3_aa: CASSGQGAHYEQYF
v_call: TRBV6-5; j_call: TRBJ1-1; cdr3_aa: CASSYSRVAAEAFF
v_call: TRBV9; j_call: TRBJ2-1; cdr3_aa: CASSGRDSLNEQFF
v_call: TRBV7-9; j_call: TRBJ2-3; cdr3_aa: CASSNRDGTDTQYF
v_call: TRBV28; j_call: TRBJ2-2; cdr3_aa: CASSSRANTGELFF
v_call: TRBV13; j_call: TRBJ2-1; cdr3_aa: CASSSTGNEQFF
v_call: TRBV7-9; j_call: TRBJ2-7; cdr3_aa: CASSPTGYEQYF
v_call: TRBV28; j_call: TRBJ2-6; cdr3_aa: CASTDGDSGANVLTF
v_call: TRBV19; j_call: TRBJ2-1; cdr3_aa: CATTRGTTYNEQFF
v_call: TRBV12-3/TRBV12-4; j_call: TRBJ2-7; cdr3_aa: CASTLGQGAGCEQYF
v_call: TRBV12-3/TRBV12-4; j_call: TRBJ1-2; cdr3_aa: CASSPPERGYGYTF
v_call: TRBV7-9; j_call: TRBJ2-3; cdr3_aa: CASSSTWQGAADTQYF
v_call: TRBV5-6; j_call: TRBJ1-1; cdr3_aa: CASSPDWNTEAFF